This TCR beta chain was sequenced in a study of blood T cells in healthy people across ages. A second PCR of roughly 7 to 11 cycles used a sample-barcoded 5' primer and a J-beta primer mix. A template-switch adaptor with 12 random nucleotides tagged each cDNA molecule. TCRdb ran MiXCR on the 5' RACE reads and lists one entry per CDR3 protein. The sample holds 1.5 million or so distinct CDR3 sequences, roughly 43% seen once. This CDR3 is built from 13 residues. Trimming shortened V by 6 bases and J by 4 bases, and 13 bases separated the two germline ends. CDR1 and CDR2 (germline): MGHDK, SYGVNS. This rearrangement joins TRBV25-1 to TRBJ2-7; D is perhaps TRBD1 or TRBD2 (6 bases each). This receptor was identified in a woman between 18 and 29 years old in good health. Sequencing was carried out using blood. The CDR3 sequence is CASRGGATYEQYF. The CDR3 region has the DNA TGTGCCAGCAGGGGGGGCGCGACATACGAGCAGTACTTC.